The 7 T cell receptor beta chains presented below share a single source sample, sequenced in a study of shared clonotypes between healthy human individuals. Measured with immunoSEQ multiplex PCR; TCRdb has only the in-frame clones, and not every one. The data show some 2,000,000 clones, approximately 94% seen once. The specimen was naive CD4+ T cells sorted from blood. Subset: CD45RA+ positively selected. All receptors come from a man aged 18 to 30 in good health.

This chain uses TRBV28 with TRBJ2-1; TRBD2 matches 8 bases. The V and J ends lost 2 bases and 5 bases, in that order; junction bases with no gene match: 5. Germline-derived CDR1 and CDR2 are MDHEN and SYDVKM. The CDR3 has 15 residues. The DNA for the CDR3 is TGTGCCAGCAGTTTAGGCGGGGGGCGGAACAATGAGCAGTTCTTC. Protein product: CASSLGGGRNNEQFF.

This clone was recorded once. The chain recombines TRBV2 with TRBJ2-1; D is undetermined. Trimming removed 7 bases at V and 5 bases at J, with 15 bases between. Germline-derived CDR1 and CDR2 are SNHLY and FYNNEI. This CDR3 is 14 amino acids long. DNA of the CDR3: TGTGCCAGCACTCCAAGGCACTGGAACAATGAGCAGTTCTTC. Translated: CASTPRHWNNEQFF.

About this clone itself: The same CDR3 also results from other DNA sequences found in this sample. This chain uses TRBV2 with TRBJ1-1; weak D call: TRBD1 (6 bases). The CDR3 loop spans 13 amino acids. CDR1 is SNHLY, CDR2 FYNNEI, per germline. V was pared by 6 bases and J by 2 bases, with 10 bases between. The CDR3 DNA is TGTGCCAGCAGAGCGGACAGAAACACTGAAGCTTTCTTT. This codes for CASRADRNTEAFF. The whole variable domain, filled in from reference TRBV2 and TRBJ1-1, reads EPEVTQTPSHQVTQMGQEVILRCVPISNHLYFYWYRQILGQKVEFLVSFYNNEISEKSEIFDDQFSVERPDGSNFTLKIRSTKLEDSAMYFCASRADRNTEAFFGQGTRLTVV.

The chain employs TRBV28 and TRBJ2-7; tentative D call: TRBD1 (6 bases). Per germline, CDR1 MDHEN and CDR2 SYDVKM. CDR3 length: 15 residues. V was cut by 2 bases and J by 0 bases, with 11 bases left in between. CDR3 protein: CASSLGTWTSYEQYF. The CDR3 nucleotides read TGTGCCAGCAGTTTAGGGACATGGACCTCCTACGAGCAGTACTTC.

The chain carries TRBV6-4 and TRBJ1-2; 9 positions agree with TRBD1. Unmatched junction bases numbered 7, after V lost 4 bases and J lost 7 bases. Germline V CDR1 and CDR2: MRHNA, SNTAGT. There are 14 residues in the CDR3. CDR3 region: CASSASGTGTGYTF. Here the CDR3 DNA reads TGTGCCAGCAGTGCTTCCGGGACAGGGACTGGCTACACCTTC.

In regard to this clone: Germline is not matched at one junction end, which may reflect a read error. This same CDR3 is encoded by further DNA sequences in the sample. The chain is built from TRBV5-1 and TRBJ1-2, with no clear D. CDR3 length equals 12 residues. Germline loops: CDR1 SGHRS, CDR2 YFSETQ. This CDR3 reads CASSLDAYGYTF. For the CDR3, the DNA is TGCGCCAGCAGTTTGGACGCATATGGCTACACCTTC.

Here the CDR3 reads CASSGLVGGTEAFF. The DNA for the CDR3 is TGTGCCAGCAGCGGATTGGTAGGTGGCACTGAAGCTTTCTTT. The chain recombines TRBV7-9 with TRBJ1-1; D is unclear. From germline, CDR1 is SEHNR and CDR2 FQNEAQ (reference sequence). The germline V and J ends were trimmed by 5 bases and 4 bases, with 14 bases remaining between them. There are 14 residues in the CDR3.